The T cell receptor (beta chain) under discussion was sequenced for a study of OX40 agonist ivuxolimab in advanced cancers. Notes on the study in general: Still undetermined is the antigen specificity of the expanded peripheral T cells.

There are 13 residues in the CDR3. Germline assignment: CDR1 LNHDA and CDR2 SQIVND (reference sequence). V gave up 8 bases and J gave up 8 bases; unmatched junction bases: 9. This clone has more than one count but fewer than ten. The antigen is not known. Sequenced by immunoSEQ multiplex PCR; TCRdb stores in-frame clones only, minus some. The sample has over 65,000 clones, 84% seen once. Material: CD4+ or CD8+ T cells sorted from blood, obtained in a trial of the OX40 agonist ivuxolimab. The chain links TRBV19 to TRBJ2-1; the match to TRBD1 covers 7 bases. This sequence was found in an adult with an advanced solid tumor such as melanoma, head and neck, liver or kidney cancer. The CDR3 loop reads CASGQVGAYEQFF. CDR3 coding DNA: TGTGCCAGTGGACAGGTAGGGGCGTATGAGCAGTTCTTC. Full variable domain (missing parts from reference TRBV19 and TRBJ2-1): DGGITQSPKYLFRKEGQNVTLSCEQNLNHDAMYWYRQDPGQGLRLIYYSQIVNDFQKGDIAEGYSVSREKKESFPLTVTSAQKNPTAFYLCASGQVGAYEQFFGPGTRLTVL.